This T cell receptor beta chain was observed in a study of radiotherapy plus CTLA-4 blockade in lung cancer. Background on the study: An objective response was seen in under 20% of patients, and disease control in 25% to 40%.

The study's findings and limits: Researchers report tumor-derived TCR clones expanding in blood after radiotherapy plus ipilimumab.

The CDR3 covers 14 residues. Germline V gene lookup returns CDR1 MGHDK and CDR2 SYGVNS. V dropped 3 bases and J dropped 7; count of bases not matched to a gene: 7. A remark on this clone: Its target is not known.

In chemo-refractory metastatic non-small-cell lung cancer, patients got ipilimumab CTLA-4 blockade together with focal radiation. Profiled with immunoSEQ multiplex PCR; TCRdb holds only in-frame clones, not every one. The sample has about 30,000 clones; approximately 79% are singletons. The sample was peripheral blood, taken from a patient treated with radiotherapy plus ipilimumab. This rearrangement joins TRBV25-1 to TRBJ2-7; 9 bases are shared with TRBD2. The receptor was derived from a human donor with non-small cell lung cancer who had stable disease on radiotherapy plus ipilimumab. The chain's CDR3 is CASSDSRGGGEQYF. CDR3 DNA: TGTGCCAGCAGTGACTCGCGGGGGGGCGGAGAGCAGTACTTC.